This T cell receptor beta chain was captured by sequencing in a study of blood T cell repertoires in COVID-19. Germline CDR1 SGHNT, CDR2 YENEEA. The V segment lost 4 bases and the J segment 5 bases; nucleotides outside the gene matches: 7. This CDR3 contains 15 residues. Sequencing was performed with immunoSEQ multiplex PCR; in TCRdb, only in-frame clones are kept and a portion is missing. Of fewer than 250,000 clones in the sample, about nine tenths are singletons; the top ten hold about 2.2%. Source material: peripheral blood. V gene TRBV11-3 combines with J gene TRBJ1-1; the match to TRBD1 covers 10 bases. This receptor was obtained from a woman in her 50s with acute or convalescent COVID-19. As DNA, the CDR3 is TGTGCCAGCAGCTCCACCGACAGGGGGCTTACTGAAGCTTTCTTT. Protein product: CASSSTDRGLTEAFF.